This TCR beta chain was captured by sequencing in a study of type 1 and type 2 diabetes patients listed by TCRdb under 2016. For the wider study: Recruited in China, the cohort was made up of about ten type 1 diabetes patients, a few type 2 diabetes patients and 6 or 7 nondiabetic controls. The TCRbeta libraries underwent paired-end sequencing on Illumina HiSeq 2000 or MiSeq instruments. TCRbeta repertoires were profiled by high-throughput sequencing in the study to compare type 1 diabetes, type 2 diabetes and nondiabetic individuals. Type 2 diabetes patients were used as a disease comparison group for the type 1 diabetes patients. Across the study, CD4+ and CD8+ T cells were positively selected from PBMCs using CD4 or CD8 MicroBeads on MACS columns. V gene usage was similar between 20-cycle and approximately 23-cycle amplification, suggesting similar primer efficiencies and random PCR bias. A total of 15 million to 20 million paired-end reads were generated across the whole study.

Data came from an Illumina MiSeq. Genomic DNA from sorted T cell subsets was used as template for TCRbeta CDR3 amplification. The TCRbeta CDR3 region was amplified by multiplex PCR with 30 forward and 13 reverse primers. PCR products were purified with AMPure XP beads, after which indices and adaptors were added in a second approximately 25-cycle PCR. Libraries were gel-purified using the QIAquick Gel Extraction Kit before sequencing. For the original study's pipeline: FLASH was used to merge paired-end reads, and IgBLAST was used to align the merged reads to IMGT V, D and J germline references. Reads with less than 70% alignment identity to germline references were removed, leaving over 10 million reads across the study. Following IMGT definitions, CDR3 boundaries, reading frame and productivity were assigned. A highly-expanded clone was defined as any clone making up 1% or more of reads, and normalized Shannon entropy served as the measure of diversity. Group differences in Shannon entropy were tested with unpaired two-tailed t-tests. TCRdb applied fastp at Q25 and MiXCR to the public reads, then kept only in-frame beta chains. Every distinct CDR3 protein forms one entry, paired with its most common genes and DNA. V and J calls and clone size were set by TCRdb, not the authors. This sample gives 280,000 or so distinct CDR3 sequences in total; approximately 50% of them show up just once. Approximately 14% of the sample is held by the ten biggest clonotypes.

V was cut back by 2 bases and J by 0 bases, leaving a gap of 11 bases between them. Sequences DFQATT (CDR1) and SNEGSKA (CDR2) are obtained from the germline V gene (reference sequence). Reading from cysteine to phenylalanine, the CDR3 counts 14 amino acids. Only CDR3 DNA is held: 42 bases, read in frame from base 1. General study outcomes and caveats: Age and gender were not matched between study groups, possibly biasing interpretation. Type 2 diabetes and control samples had highly correlated V and J gene usage patterns, with the correlation between samples averaging about 0.97. High diversity was shown by type 2 diabetes repertoires, and the diversity was significantly greater than that of type 1 diabetes repertoires in both CD4+ and CD8+ T cells. Type 2 diabetes patients had few highly-expanded CD4+ clones (median one), and those clones made up a median approximately 3.9% of reads. Only a limited number of T2D and control samples were sequenced, so some T1D-only HECs might also appear in more T2D or control samples.

With regard to this clonotype: This receptor's antigen is unknown. No qualities accompany the bases; no much larger clone lies one base away.

Standard classification criteria for type 1 or type 2 diabetes were met by all diabetic patients, and glucose and C-peptide were assessed by WHO-recommended methods. Donors with other autoimmune diseases or infections within the previous four weeks were excluded from participation. A roughly 10-milliliter sample of peripheral blood was drawn from every participant. LymphoPrep density separation was used to isolate PBMCs. This chain is built from TRBV20-1 and TRBJ2-7; the D gene is perhaps TRBD1 or TRBD2, each of them matching over 6 bases. The specimen was peripheral blood mononuclear cells (PBMCs). The receptor's source is a man aged 18 to 30 with type 2 diabetes. The nucleotides are TGCAGTGCTAGATCCGGAGGGGGCTCCTACGAGCAGTACTTC. This gives the protein CSARSGGGSYEQYF.